Sequencing of this T cell receptor (beta chain) was carried out in a study of chemoradiotherapy in HPV16-positive cancers. Study-level background: Candidate HPV-specific clones and shared TCR motifs came from a couple of HPV16-positive patients.

The V gene's germline CDR1 is SGHTA and CDR2 FQGNSA. V was pared by 1 base and J by 2 bases, with 8 bases between. CDR3 length equals 15 residues. The method was immunoSEQ multiplex PCR; TCRdb's version includes in-frame clones alone and lacks a portion of them. The data hold tens of thousands of clones, with 80% to 95% observed a single time. This chain uses TRBV7-2 with TRBJ1-4; D not certain. The sequencing used blood, collected from a patient who underwent chemoradiotherapy. The sequence was obtained from a human donor with HPV-associated anogenital cancer. DNA of the CDR3: TGTGCCAGCAGCTTAGGCGGGAGGACTAATGAAAAACTGTTTTTT. This translates into CASSLGGRTNEKLFF. Together with reference TRBV7-2 and TRBJ1-4, the CDR3 gives the full variable domain: GAGVSQSPSNKVTEKGKDVELRCDPISGHTALYWYRQSLGQGLEFLIYFQGNSAPDKSGLPSDRFSAERTGGSVSTLTIQRTQQEDSAVYLCASSLGGRTNEKLFFGSGTQLSVL.